Each of the 29 T cell receptor beta chains below was sequenced from the same sample in a study of blood T cells in healthy people across ages. Primed by a sample-barcoded 5' primer and a J-beta primer mix, a second PCR proceeded for about 7 to 12 cycles. MiXCR was run by TCRdb on the 5' RACE reads, yielding one entry per CDR3 protein. Here the sample spans 750,000 to 950,000 distinct CDR3 sequences, almost 30% being singletons. These data were likewise used in another study, on T cells of mothers and their children.

What was sequenced was blood. Every receptor here comes from a woman in her forties in good health.

A word on this clonotype: No conserved phenylalanine or tryptophan is present at the end of the CDR3, so a read error is the likely explanation. The chain employs TRBV7-9 and TRBJ2-1; the match to TRBD2 covers 10 bases. The J segment lost 4 bases and the V segment lost 4 bases, leaving 7 bases of the junction unmatched. The CDR3 is 16 residues long. Germline CDR1 reads SEHNR; CDR2 reads FQNEAQ (reference sequence). The CDR3 DNA reads as TGTGCCAGCAGCTCCTGGGAGCGGGGGGGTTACAATGAGCAGTTCGTC. Its translation is CASSSWERGGYNEQFV.

In this sample, this clonotype turned up many times. The chain has TRBV9 and TRBJ1-2, with 7 nucleotides matching TRBD1. CDR1 and CDR2 (germline): SGDLS, YYNGEE. CDR3 length: 11 amino acids. V lost 3 bases to trimming and J lost 13 bases; unmatched junction nucleotides: 6. CDR3 nucleotides: TGTGCCAGCAGCGCCTCCGGGACAGTCACCTTC. Its protein is CASSASGTVTF.

The sample holds a few counts of this clonotype. V and J are TRBV5-1 and TRBJ1-4; no clear D. The V and J ends lost 3 bases and 7 bases respectively, with 13 bases between them. The CDR3 extends over 14 amino acids. Germline CDR1 reads SGHRS; CDR2 reads YFSETQ. The CDR3 here is CASSYSARAEKLFF. DNA of the CDR3: TGCGCCAGCAGCTACAGTGCTCGGGCTGAAAAACTGTTTTTT.

In regard to this clonotype: The junction departs from the called germline gene at one end, perhaps through a read error. This chain joins TRBV6-4 and TRBJ2-1; 7 bases fit TRBD1. This CDR3 spans 17 amino acids. Germline assignment: CDR1 MRHNA and CDR2 SNTAGT. The CDR3 is CANSDSISAGGYNEQFF. The CDR3, as DNA: TGTGCCAACAGTGACTCGATATCGGCAGGGGGCTACAATGAGCAGTTCTTC.

The V and J genes are TRBV4-1 and TRBJ2-1, with D unclear. CDR3 length: 15 amino acids. CDR1 is MGHRA and CDR2 is YSYEKL in the germline V gene. Trimming cost V 0 bases and J 8 bases, with 14 bases left between them. CDR3 coding DNA: TGCGCCAGCAGCCAAGAGACCACCCGTTGGGATGAGCAGTTCTTC. It is translated as CASSQETTRWDEQFF.

This clonotype was recorded many times. This chain links TRBV20-1 with TRBJ2-5; TRBD2 matches 7 bases. From germline, CDR1 is DFQATT and CDR2 SNEGSKA (reference sequence). With V trimmed by 6 bases and J by 2 bases, 6 bases remained unmatched. The length of the CDR3 is 13 residues. The CDR3 reads CSAPTGGQETQYF. The CDR3 nucleotides are TGCAGTGCCCCCACCGGGGGGCAAGAGACCCAGTACTTC.

The V gene is TRBV11-3, the J gene TRBJ2-5; D is undetermined. The J call may not be correct, given that the DNA end is closer to TRBJ2-7. There are 20 residues in the CDR3. Germline-derived CDR1 and CDR2 are SGHNT and YENEEA. The DNA for the CDR3 is TGTGCCAGCAGCTTAGATCTCTACCGTCGTCGCCTGCACGAACCCCACGAGCAGTACTTC. It encodes CASSLDLYRRRLHEPHEQYF.

Remarks on this clonotype: Just one base apart from a much larger clone, this may be a read error. V usage is TRBV20-1 and J usage is TRBJ2-5, with 9 positions matching TRBD1. Germline-derived CDR1 and CDR2 are DFQATT and SNEGSKA (reference sequence). The CDR3 loop spans 13 amino acids. Written as DNA, the CDR3 is TGCGGTGCTCCTTTGACAGGGGGAAAGACCCAGTACTTC. This translates into CGAPLTGGKTQYF.

V and J are TRBV10-3 and TRBJ2-7; 7 nucleotides agree with TRBD1. The J segment lost 2 bases and the V segment lost 5 bases, leaving 9 bases of the junction unmatched. Germline CDR1 ENHRY, CDR2 SYGVKD. The CDR3 length is 15 residues. This chain's CDR3 is CAISKDRTGTYEQYF. DNA for the CDR3: TGTGCCATCAGTAAAGATCGGACAGGTACCTACGAGCAGTACTTC.

This clonotype was counted between two and nine times. The V gene is TRBV15, the J gene TRBJ1-1, with a tentative D call TRBD1 (5 bases). CDR3 size: 15 residues. The germline CDR1 and CDR2 sequences are LNHNV and YYDKDF (reference sequence). V was pared by 3 bases and J by 1 base, with 12 bases between. The CDR3 nucleotides are TGTGCCACCAGCAGCCCGAACACAGGGAACACTGAAGCTTTCTTT. Protein sequence: CATSSPNTGNTEAFF.

This clonotype was observed a handful of times. The genes are TRBV20-1 and TRBJ2-3; D ambiguous. Germline loops: CDR1 DFQATT, CDR2 SNEGSKA (reference sequence). This CDR3 spans 11 amino acids. The ends were cut back, 1 base at V and 14 bases at J, with 13 bases in the middle. CDR3 protein: CSARAAGGWYF. The CDR3 coding sequence is TGCAGTGCTAGAGCTGCCGGTGGTTGGTATTTT.

A word on this clonotype: The junction does not match germline at one end; this may be a read error. The chain links TRBV7-2 to TRBJ2-7; 7 bases line up with TRBD1. In germline, CDR1 is SGHTA, CDR2 FQGNSA. The CDR3 covers 15 residues. The CDR3: CVSSGSGTAAYEQYF. CDR3 DNA sequence: TGTGTCAGCAGCGGATCCGGGACAGCTGCCTACGAGCAGTACTTC. The whole variable domain, remainder taken from reference TRBV7-2 and TRBJ2-7, is GAGVSQSPSNKVTEKGKDVELRCDPISGHTALYWYRQSLGQGLEFLIYFQGNSAPDKSGLPSDRFSAERTGGSVSTLTIQRTQQEDSAVYLCVSSGSGTAAYEQYFGPGTRLTVT.

The V call is TRBV5-1, the J call TRBJ2-3; 8 nucleotides agree with TRBD1. The CDR3 loop spans 14 amino acids. Germline assignment: CDR1 SGHRS and CDR2 YFSETQ. V lost 4 bases and J lost 7; bases outside the gene matches: 8. Written as DNA, the CDR3 is TGCGCCAGCAGCGGAGGACAGGGCCTAAATACGCAGTATTTT. Translating gives CASSGGQGLNTQYF.

This clonotype was found a few times. The chain carries TRBV29-1 and TRBJ1-2; tentative D call: TRBD1 (5 bases). V was pared by 2 bases and J by 4 bases, with 11 bases between. The CDR3 consists of 13 residues. Germline values: CDR1 SQVTM, CDR2 ANQGSEA. The CDR3 reads CSVEPAGLYGYTF. In DNA, the CDR3 is TGCAGCGTTGAACCGGCAGGGCTCTATGGCTACACCTTC.

This clonotype has a handful of counts. The rearrangement uses TRBV6-5 and TRBJ1-5; the D is unclear. V was clipped by 2 bases and J by 3 bases, with 8 bases between them. The CDR3 runs to 14 residues. Germline CDR1 MNHEY, CDR2 SVGAGI. The CDR3 protein is CASSYDGYNQPQHF. CDR3 bases: TGTGCCAGCAGTTACGACGGATACAATCAGCCCCAGCATTTT.

A few counts support this clonotype. The V and J genes are TRBV7-2 and TRBJ2-1, with 9 nucleotides matching TRBD2. This CDR3 has 15 amino acids. V dropped 7 bases and J dropped 0; count of bases not matched to a gene: 4. Germline lookup yields CDR1 SGHTA and CDR2 FQGNSA. In DNA form, the CDR3 reads TGTGCCAGCACCAGGACTAGCGTCTCCTACAATGAGCAGTTCTTC. It codes for CASTRTSVSYNEQFF.

Points on this clonotype: Relative to the germline gene, one junction end is altered; a read error may explain this. This chain links TRBV4-2 with TRBJ2-2; D perhaps matches TRBD2 (6 bases). Germline V CDR1 and CDR2: LGHNA, YNFKEQ. CDR3 length equals 15 residues. The CDR3 nucleotides are TGTGCCAGCAACCAAGGGGCGGCGGGAACCGGGGAGCTGTTTTTT. It encodes CASNQGAAGTGELFF.

The J gene is TRBJ2-1, the V gene TRBV20-1; D unresolved. Trimming removed 3 bases at V and 6 bases at J, with 9 bases between. The length of the CDR3 is 12 residues. Germline V gene data show CDR1 as DFQATT and CDR2 as SNEGSKA (reference sequence). Written as DNA, the CDR3 is TGCAGTGCTAGTGCGGTTCTCAATGAGCAGTTCTTC. Its protein is CSASAVLNEQFF.

This clonotype was counted between two and nine times. The chain employs TRBV3-1 and TRBJ1-1, with D unclear. The CDR3 consists of 14 residues. Germline CDR1 is LGHDT and CDR2 is YNNKEL (reference sequence). V was trimmed by 0 bases and J by 6 bases, leaving 11 bases between them. CDR3 residues: CASSQDRGRPEAFF. As DNA, the CDR3 is TGTGCCAGCAGCCAAGACCGAGGGAGGCCTGAAGCTTTCTTT. The whole variable domain, filled in from reference TRBV3-1 and TRBJ1-1, reads DTAVSQTPKYLVTQMGNDKSIKCEQNLGHDTMYWYKQDSKKFLKIMFSYNNKELIINETVPNRFSPKSPDKAHLNLHINSLELGDSAVYFCASSQDRGRPEAFFGQGTRLTVV.

This chain links TRBV28 with TRBJ2-5; D might be TRBD1 or TRBD2, each matching 5 bases. The CDR3 has 14 amino acids. The germline V gene encodes CDR1 MDHEN and CDR2 SYDVKM. Trimming pared 3 bases from V and 5 bases from J, leaving 13 bases between. The CDR3, as DNA: TGTGCCAGCAGTTTCGAAAGGGGACGCGAGACCCAGTACTTC. This gives the protein CASSFERGRETQYF.

The chain combines TRBV10-3 with TRBJ1-1; D not resolved. V shed 2 bases and J shed 0 bases, with 7 bases lying between them. CDR3 length: 14 amino acids. Germline V gene lookup returns CDR1 ENHRY and CDR2 SYGVKD. CDR3 residues: CAISERPMNTEAFF. CDR3 nucleotides: TGTGCCATCAGTGAGAGACCCATGAACACTGAAGCTTTCTTT.

This chain joins TRBV5-1 and TRBJ2-7; 8 positions agree with TRBD1. With V trimmed by 2 bases and J by 0 bases, 10 bases remained unmatched. The CDR3 totals 17 residues. Germline V gene sequence: CDR1 SGHRS, CDR2 YFSETQ. CDR3 DNA sequence: TGCGCCAGCAGCTTCTTCCCCGGGACAGGTCGCTCCTACGAGCAGTACTTC. As protein: CASSFFPGTGRSYEQYF.

The rearrangement links TRBV20-1 to TRBJ1-3; no reliable D call. The CDR3 runs to 12 residues. In germline, CDR1 is DFQATT, CDR2 SNEGSKA (reference sequence). V lost 4 bases and J lost 3, with 7 bases in between. For the CDR3, the DNA is TGCAGTGCTACTCACGTTGGAAACACCATATATTTT. Translated, it gives CSATHVGNTIYF.

This clonotype was counted a few times. This rearrangement joins TRBV5-5 to TRBJ2-7, with D unclear. The CDR3 covers 15 residues. Germline loops: CDR1 SGHKS, CDR2 YYEKEE (reference sequence). V lost 0 bases, J lost 3 bases, and 13 bases lay in between. This chain's CDR3 is CASSLGLGFRYEQYF. CDR3 DNA: TGTGCCAGCAGCTTGGGATTAGGATTCCGCTACGAGCAGTACTTC.

On this clonotype: It is likely a read error, because the conserved phenylalanine at the end of the CDR3 is missing. The chain links TRBV6-1 to TRBJ1-1; possible D gene TRBD1, 6 bases. Between the trimmed V and J ends, which lost 6 bases and 5 bases, there was a span of 16 bases. CDR1 is MNHNS, CDR2 SASEGT, per germline. The CDR3 has 14 residues. In nucleotides, the CDR3 is TGTGCCAGCAGGGAACAGGGATTGGGGACTGAAGCTTTCTGT. Translated: CASREQGLGTEAFC.

On this clonotype: At one end, the junction sequence differs from germline, possibly due to a read error. The chain couples TRBV3-1 to TRBJ2-7; 11 bases agree with TRBD2. The CDR3 consists of 14 residues. Germline CDR1 LGHDT, CDR2 YNNKEL (reference sequence). This chain's CDR3 is CASGPTSGGAEEYF. The CDR3 DNA reads TGTGCCAGCGGCCCTACTAGCGGGGGAGCCGAGGAGTACTTC.

The chain recombines TRBV6-6 with TRBJ1-1; possibly TRBD1 for D (6 bases). The germline V and J ends were trimmed by 5 bases and 8 bases, with 15 bases remaining between them. The V gene's germline CDR1 is MNHNY and CDR2 SVGAGI (reference sequence). The CDR3 length is 13 residues. The CDR3 DNA reads TGTGCCAGCAGTCAGGCAGGGGTCACGGAAGCTTTCTTT. This gives the protein CASSQAGVTEAFF.

This clonotype came up many times. This chain joins TRBV29-1 and TRBJ2-7; D may be TRBD2 (5 bases). In germline, CDR1 is SQVTM, CDR2 ANQGSEA. This CDR3 is 13 amino acids long. V lost 4 bases to trimming and J lost 3 bases, with 13 bases between them. The CDR3 DNA reads TGCAGCGTTGGGTCGGGGTCTTTCTACGAGCAGTACTTC. Residues: CSVGSGSFYEQYF.

The chain links TRBV4-1 to TRBJ1-1, with D possibly being TRBD1 (5 bases). Germline loops: CDR1 MGHRA, CDR2 YSYEKL. V was trimmed by 1 base and J by 1 base, leaving 25 bases between them. The CDR3 spans 20 residues. In DNA form, the CDR3 reads TGCGCCAGCAGCCAAGTAGGGGTTGTTGGTGCAAGACGAACGAACACTGAAGCTTTCTTT. It encodes CASSQVGVVGARRTNTEAFF.